Sequencing of this T cell receptor beta chain was carried out in a study of shared clonotypes between healthy human individuals. Regarding this clone: The antigen is undetermined.

Deep was the level used in running the assay. Genomic DNA from each subset was divided evenly over several immunoSEQ plates. Clones were sequenced by immunoSEQ multiplex PCR, and TCRdb holds only the in-frame ones, with some missing. The profile shows over a million clones, about 84% of them singletons. V was pared by 0 bases and J by 2 bases, with 22 bases between. CDR1 MNHEY and CDR2 SMNVEV come from the germline V gene (reference sequence). The CDR3 runs to 19 residues. General observations from the study: Naive subsets tended to show greater estimated richness than memory subsets.

Sequencing was carried out using memory CD4+ T cells from PBMCs. Subset reported: CD45RA-negative fraction. This chain uses TRBV27 with TRBJ2-5; the D gene is possibly TRBD1 (6 bases). The receptor's source is a man between 18 and 35 years old in good health. Some clones in this sample may be carry-over from other donors' samples. The CDR3 DNA reads as TGTGCCAGCAGTTTATCTCCCTCGGTGAGGGGGACACATCAAGAGACCCAGTACTTC. Amino acids: CASSLSPSVRGTHQETQYF.